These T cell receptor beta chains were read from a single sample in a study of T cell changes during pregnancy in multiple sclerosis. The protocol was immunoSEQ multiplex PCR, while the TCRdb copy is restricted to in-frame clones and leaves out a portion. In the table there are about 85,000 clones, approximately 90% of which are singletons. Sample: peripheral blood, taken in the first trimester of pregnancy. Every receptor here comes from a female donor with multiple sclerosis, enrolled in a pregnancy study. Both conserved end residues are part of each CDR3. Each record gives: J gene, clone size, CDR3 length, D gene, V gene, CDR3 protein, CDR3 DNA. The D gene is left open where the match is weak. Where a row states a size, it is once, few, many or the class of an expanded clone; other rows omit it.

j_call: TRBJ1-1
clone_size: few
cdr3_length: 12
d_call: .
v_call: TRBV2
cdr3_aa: CASSVQNTEAFF
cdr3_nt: TGTGCCAGCAGTGTACAGAACACTGAAGCTTTCTTT

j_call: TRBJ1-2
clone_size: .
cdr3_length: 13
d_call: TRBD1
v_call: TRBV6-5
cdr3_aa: CASSSDRAYGYTF
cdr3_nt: TGTGCCAGCAGTTCCGACAGGGCCTATGGCTACACCTTC

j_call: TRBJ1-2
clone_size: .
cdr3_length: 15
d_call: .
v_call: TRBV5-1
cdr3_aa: CASSPRQFANYGYTF
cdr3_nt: TGCGCCAGCAGCCCAAGACAATTTGCCAACTATGGCTACACCTTC

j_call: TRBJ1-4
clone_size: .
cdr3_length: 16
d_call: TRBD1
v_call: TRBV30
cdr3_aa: CAWSNRDRGRDEKLFF
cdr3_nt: TGTGCCTGGAGTAACCGGGACAGGGGAAGGGATGAAAAACTGTTTTTT

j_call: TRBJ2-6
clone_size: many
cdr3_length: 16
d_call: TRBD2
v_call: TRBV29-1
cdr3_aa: CSVEVGGASGANVLTF
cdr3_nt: TGCAGCGTTGAGGTCGGGGGGGCATCTGGGGCCAACGTCCTGACTTTC

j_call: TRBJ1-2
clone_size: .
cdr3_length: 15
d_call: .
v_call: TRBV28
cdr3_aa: CASSPQGGALYGYTF
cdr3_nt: TGTGCCAGCAGTCCGCAGGGAGGTGCGCTCTATGGCTACACCTTC

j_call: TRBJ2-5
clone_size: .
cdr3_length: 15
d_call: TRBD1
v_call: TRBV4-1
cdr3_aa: CASSQAGTGEETQYF
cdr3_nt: TGCGCCAGCAGCCAAGCCGGGACAGGGGAAGAGACCCAGTACTTC

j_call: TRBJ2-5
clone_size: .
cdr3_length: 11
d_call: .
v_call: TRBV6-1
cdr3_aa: CASSPFETQYF
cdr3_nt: TGTGCCAGCAGCCCCTTTGAGACCCAGTACTTC

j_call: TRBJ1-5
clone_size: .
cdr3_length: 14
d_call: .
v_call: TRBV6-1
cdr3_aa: CASSSTGGGQPQHF
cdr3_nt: TGTGCCAGCAGTTCGACTGGGGGCGGTCAGCCCCAGCATTTT

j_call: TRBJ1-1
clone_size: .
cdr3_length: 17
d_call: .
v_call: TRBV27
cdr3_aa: CASSLRTASRKGTEAFF
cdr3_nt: TGTGCCAGCAGTCTCAGGACAGCGTCAAGAAAGGGCACTGAAGCTTTCTTT

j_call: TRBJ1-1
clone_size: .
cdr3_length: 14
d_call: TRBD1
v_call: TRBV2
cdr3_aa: CASSSPGTGGEAFF
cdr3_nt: TGTGCCAGCAGTTCTCCCGGGACAGGGGGAGAAGCTTTCTTT

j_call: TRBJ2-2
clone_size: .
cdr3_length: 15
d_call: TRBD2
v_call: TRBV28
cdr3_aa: CASSRTSGRTGELFF
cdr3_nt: TGTGCCAGCAGCCGGACTAGCGGGAGAACCGGGGAGCTGTTTTTT

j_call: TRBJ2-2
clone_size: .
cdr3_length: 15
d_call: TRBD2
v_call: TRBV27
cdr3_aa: CASSLSREGTGELFF
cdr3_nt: TGTGCCAGCAGTTTATCGCGGGAGGGCACCGGGGAGCTGTTTTTT

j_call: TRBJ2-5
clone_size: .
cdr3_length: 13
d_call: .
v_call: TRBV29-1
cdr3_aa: CSVEWGVGETQYF
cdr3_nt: TGCAGCGTTGAATGGGGCGTTGGGGAGACCCAGTACTTC

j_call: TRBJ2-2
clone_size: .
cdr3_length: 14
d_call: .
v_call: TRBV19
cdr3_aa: CASSQQGTTGELFF
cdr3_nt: TGTGCCAGTAGCCAGCAGGGTACGACCGGGGAGCTGTTTTTT

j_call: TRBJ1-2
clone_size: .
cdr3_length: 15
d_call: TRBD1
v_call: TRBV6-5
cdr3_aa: CASSSRSRGNYGYTF
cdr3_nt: TGTGCCAGCAGTTCACGAAGCAGGGGGAACTATGGCTACACCTTC

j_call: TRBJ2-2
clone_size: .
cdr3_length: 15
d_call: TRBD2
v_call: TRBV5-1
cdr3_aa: CASTGLAGDTGELFF
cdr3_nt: TGCGCCAGCACGGGACTAGCGGGAGACACCGGGGAGCTGTTTTTT

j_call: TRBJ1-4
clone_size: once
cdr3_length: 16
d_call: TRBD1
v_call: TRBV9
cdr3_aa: CASSVRGQGADEKLFF
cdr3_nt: TGTGCCAGCAGCGTGAGGGGACAGGGGGCTGATGAAAAACTGTTTTTT

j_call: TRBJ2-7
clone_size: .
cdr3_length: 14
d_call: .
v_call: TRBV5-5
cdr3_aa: CASSLAGNPGEQYF
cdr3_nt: TGTGCCAGCAGCTTGGCAGGGAACCCAGGGGAGCAGTACTTC

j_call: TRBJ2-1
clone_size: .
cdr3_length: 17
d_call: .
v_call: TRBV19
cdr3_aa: CASSIRFGPTSYNEQFF
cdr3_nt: TGTGCCAGTAGTATCCGCTTTGGGCCGACCTCCTACAATGAGCAGTTCTTC

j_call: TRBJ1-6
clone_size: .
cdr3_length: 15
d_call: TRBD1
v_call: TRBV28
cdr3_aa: CASSWGDRVNSPLHF
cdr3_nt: TGTGCCAGCAGTTGGGGGGACAGGGTCAATTCACCCCTCCACTTT

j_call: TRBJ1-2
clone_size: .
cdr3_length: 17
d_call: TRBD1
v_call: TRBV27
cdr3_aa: CASSLVGQGSLLLGYTF
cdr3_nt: TGTGCCAGCAGTTTAGTGGGACAGGGGTCGTTGTTGCTAGGCTACACCTTC

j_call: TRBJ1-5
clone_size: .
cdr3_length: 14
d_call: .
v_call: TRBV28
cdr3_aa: CASSFLGDNQPQHF
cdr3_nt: TGTGCCAGCAGTTTCCTAGGAGACAATCAGCCCCAGCATTTT

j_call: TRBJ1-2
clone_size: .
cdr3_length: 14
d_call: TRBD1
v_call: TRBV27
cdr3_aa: CASRSQGAPYGYTF
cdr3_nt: TGTGCCAGCAGATCCCAGGGGGCCCCCTATGGCTACACCTTC

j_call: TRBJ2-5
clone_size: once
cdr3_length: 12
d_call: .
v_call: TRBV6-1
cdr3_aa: CASSFQGKTQYF
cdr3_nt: TGTGCCAGCTCATTCCAGGGCAAGACCCAGTACTTC